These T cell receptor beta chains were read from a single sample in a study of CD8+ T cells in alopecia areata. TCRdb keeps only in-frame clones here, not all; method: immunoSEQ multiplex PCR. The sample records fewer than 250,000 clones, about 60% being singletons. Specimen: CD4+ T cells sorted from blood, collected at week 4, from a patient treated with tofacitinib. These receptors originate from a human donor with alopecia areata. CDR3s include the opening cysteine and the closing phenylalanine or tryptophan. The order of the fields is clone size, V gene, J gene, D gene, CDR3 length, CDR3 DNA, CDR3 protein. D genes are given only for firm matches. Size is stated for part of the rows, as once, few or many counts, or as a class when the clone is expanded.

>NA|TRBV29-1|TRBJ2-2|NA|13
TGCAGCGTTGATTCGAGGAACACCGGGGAGCTGTTTTTT
CSVDSRNTGELFF
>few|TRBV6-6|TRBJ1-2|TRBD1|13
TGTGCCAGCAGTAAACAGGGGAGCAATGGCTACACCTTC
CASSKQGSNGYTF
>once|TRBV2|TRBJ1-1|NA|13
TGTGCCAGCACGGGGGAGACGAACACTGAAGCTTTCTTT
CASTGETNTEAFF
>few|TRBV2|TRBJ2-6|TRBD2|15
TGTGCCAGCGGCGGGAGTAGGTCTGGGGCCAACGTCCTGACTTTC
CASGGSRSGANVLTF
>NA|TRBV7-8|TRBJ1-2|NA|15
TGTGCCAGCAGCTTATCGGCAGGGGCGAACTATGGCTACACCTTC
CASSLSAGANYGYTF
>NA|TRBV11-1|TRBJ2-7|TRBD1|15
TGTGCCAGCAGCGACGACAGGGCGGAATCCTACGAGCAGTACTTC
CASSDDRAESYEQYF
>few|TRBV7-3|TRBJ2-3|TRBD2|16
TGTGCCAGCAGCCCGGGACTAGCGGGACACACAGATACGCAGTATTTT
CASSPGLAGHTDTQYF
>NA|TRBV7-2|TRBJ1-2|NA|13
TGTGCCAGCAGCTTAGACCCGAACTATGGCTACACCTTC
CASSLDPNYGYTF
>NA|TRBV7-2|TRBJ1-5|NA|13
TGTGCCAGCAGCCCACAGAGGAATCAGCCCCAGCATTTT
CASSPQRNQPQHF
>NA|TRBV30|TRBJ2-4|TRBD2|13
TGTGCCGCGGGGCGGGAGGGAAAAAACATTCAGTACTTC
CAAGREGKNIQYF
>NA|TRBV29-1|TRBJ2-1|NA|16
TGCAGCGTTGAACCCCCAGTAGCGGCCTCCTACAATGAGCAGTTCTTC
CSVEPPVAASYNEQFF
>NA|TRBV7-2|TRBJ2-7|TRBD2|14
TGTGCCAGCAGCTTCGGTGGGAGGGTCACCGAGCAGTACTTC
CASSFGGRVTEQYF
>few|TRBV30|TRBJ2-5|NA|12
TGTGCCTGGGGACTAATGGGGGAGACCCAGTACTTC
CAWGLMGETQYF
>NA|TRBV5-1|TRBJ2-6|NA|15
TGCGCCAGCAGCTTGGCCCTCTCTGGGGCCAACGTCCTGACTTTC
CASSLALSGANVLTF
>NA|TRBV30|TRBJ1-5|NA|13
TGTGCCTGGAGTAAGGGGGTCAATCAGCCCCAGCATTTT
CAWSKGVNQPQHF
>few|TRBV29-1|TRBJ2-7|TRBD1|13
TGCAGCGTGATCCGGGACAGCCCCTACGAGCAGTACTTC
CSVIRDSPYEQYF
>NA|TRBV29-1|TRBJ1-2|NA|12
TGCAGCGCTAAGACGGAAAACTATGGCTACACCTTC
CSAKTENYGYTF
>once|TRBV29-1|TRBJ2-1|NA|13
TGCAGCGTTGGGGAGAGCTCCTACAATGAGCAGTTCTTC
CSVGESSYNEQFF
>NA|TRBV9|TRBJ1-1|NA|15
TGTGCCAGCAGCGTAGGAACAAGGATGAACACTGAAGCTTTCTTT
CASSVGTRMNTEAFF
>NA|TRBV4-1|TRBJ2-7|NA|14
TGCGCCAGCAGCTACGACCGAACCTCCTACGAGCAGTACTTC
CASSYDRTSYEQYF
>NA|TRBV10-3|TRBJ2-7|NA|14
TGTGCCATCAGTGGAGGATCAGCCGGGGACGAGCAGTACTTC
CAISGGSAGDEQYF
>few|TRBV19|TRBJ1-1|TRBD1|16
TGTGCCAGTAGTATCACCCCGCAGGGGGCCAGCACTGAAGCTTTCTTT
CASSITPQGASTEAFF
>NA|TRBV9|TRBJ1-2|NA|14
TGTGCCAGCAGCGTAGGTAGGGGCTCCTATGGCTACACCTTC
CASSVGRGSYGYTF
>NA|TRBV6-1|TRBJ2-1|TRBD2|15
TGTGCCAGCAGTCAGACTAGCGGGCCGGGGAATGAGCAGTTCTTC
CASSQTSGPGNEQFF
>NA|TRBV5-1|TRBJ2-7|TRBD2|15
TGCGCCAGCAGCTTGGGACTAGCGAGCTCCTACGAGCAGTACTTC
CASSLGLASSYEQYF
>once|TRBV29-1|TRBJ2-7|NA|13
TGCAGCGTTGGCCAGCGACTCTCCTACGAGCAGTACTTC
CSVGQRLSYEQYF